This note documents a single T cell receptor (beta chain) sequence. Measured with immunoSEQ multiplex PCR; TCRdb has only the in-frame clones, and not every one. The data hold fewer than 700,000 clones, with 85% to 90% observed a single time. This CDR3 is 15 amino acids long. CDR1 is SGHTA, CDR2 FQGNSA, per germline. The germline V and J ends were trimmed by 2 bases and 4 bases, with 15 bases remaining between them. Followed longitudinally, the Seattle patients had been enrolled during active infection. The data belong to a study of blood T cell repertoires in COVID-19. The clonotype originates from a woman aged 45 to 65 with COVID-19, enrolled during active disease. Sequenced: peripheral blood. V and J are TRBV7-2 and TRBJ2-7, with D perhaps TRBD1 (6 bases). The CDR3 loop is CASSLMEDSPYEQYF. In DNA, the CDR3 is TGTGCCAGCAGCTTAATGGAGGACAGCCCTTACGAGCAGTACTTC.